The 16 T cell receptor beta chains listed next were all sequenced from one sample in a study of T cell repertoires in cytomegalovirus infection. From the reads, TCRdb called clonotypes with MiXCR, one entry per CDR3 protein. The sample lists approximately 750,000 distinct CDR3 sequences, approximately 34% occurring once. Sequencing input: PBMCs. The receptor source for this set is a human donor in good health (CMV status not recorded). Some clones in this sample may be carry-over from other donors' samples.

This clonotype was picked up a small number of times. The V and J genes are TRBV6-1 and TRBJ1-4; 8 bases agree with TRBD1. Per the germline V gene, CDR1 is MNHNS and CDR2 is SASEGT. Trimming at V came to 6 bases and at J to 0 bases, leaving 12 bases not matched to a gene. The CDR3 has 18 residues. CDR3 nucleotides: TGTGCCAGCAGGGGTCCGGGACAGGCGACCGCAACTAATGAAAAACTGTTTTTT. It specifies CASRGPGQATATNEKLFF.

J is TRBJ2-3 and V is TRBV3-1; TRBD2 matches at 10 bases. The length of the CDR3 is 14 residues. CDR1 is LGHDT, CDR2 YNNKEL, per germline (reference sequence). V lost 6 bases and J lost 4; bases outside the gene matches: 4. The CDR3 DNA follows: TGTGCCAGCAGAGGGGGACTAGCGTCAGATACGCAGTATTTT. This encodes CASRGGLASDTQYF.

A few counts support this clonotype. The chain uses TRBV5-4 and TRBJ1-1; perhaps TRBD1 as D (6 bases). This CDR3 is 16 amino acids long. Germline V lookup: CDR1 SGHNT, CDR2 YYREEE (reference sequence). V was cut by 4 bases and J by 1 base, with 17 bases left in between. CDR3 sequence (DNA): TGTGCCAGCAGCCCGACGGGGACATTTGGGAACACTGAAGCTTTCTTT. Amino acids: CASSPTGTFGNTEAFF.

The chain is built from TRBV24-1 and TRBJ2-5; TRBD1 aligns across 9 bases. J gave up 6 bases and V 3 bases, and 4 bases lay outside the gene matches. There are 14 residues in the CDR3. Germline V CDR1 and CDR2: KGHDR, SFDVKD. CDR3 sequence (DNA): TGTGCCACCAGTGATAACGGACAGGGGCAGACCCAGTACTTC. It codes for CATSDNGQGQTQYF.

This chain joins TRBV7-9 and TRBJ2-5, with 13 positions matching TRBD2. Germline V gene lookup returns CDR1 SEHNR and CDR2 FQNEAQ (reference sequence). J was trimmed by 3 bases and V by 8 bases; bases with no gene match: 9. The CDR3 is 16 amino acids. CDR3 sequence (DNA): TGTGCCAGCGGTGGACTAGCGGGGGCCTATAAAGAGACCCAGTACTTC. Residues: CASGGLAGAYKETQYF.

About this clonotype itself: Possible read error: a much larger clone is one base away. The chain couples TRBV7-8 to TRBJ2-4; D is perhaps TRBD1 (6 bases). The germline V gene encodes CDR1 SGHVS and CDR2 FQNEAQ. The CDR3 has 15 amino acids. The CDR3 here is CASSLSKKPRETQGF. The CDR3, as DNA: TGTGCCAGCAGCTTATCCAAGAAACCTAGGGAAACCCAGGGGTTC.

This clonotype was counted ten times or more. The chain has TRBV28 and TRBJ2-6; 7 bases match TRBD1. Germline CDR1 MDHEN, CDR2 SYDVKM. CDR3 length equals 16 residues. V lost 7 bases, J lost 1 base, and 7 bases stayed unmatched. This CDR3 is CASNRDSASGANVLTF. Written as DNA, the CDR3 is TGTGCCAGCAATCGGGACAGCGCTTCTGGGGCCAACGTCCTGACTTTC.

The table lists this clonotype with a few counts. This chain connects TRBV6-5 to TRBJ2-1; D remains unclear. CDR1 MNHEY and CDR2 SVGAGI come from the germline V gene. The CDR3 has 16 amino acids. V gave up 2 bases and J gave up 2 bases, with 13 bases separating them. CDR3 protein: CASSYTPDLPYNEQFF. The CDR3 DNA follows: TGTGCCAGCAGTTACACCCCGGACCTACCCTACAATGAGCAGTTCTTC.

This clonotype was seen more than once but under ten times. The rearrangement joins TRBV12-3 or TRBV12-4 to TRBJ1-2, with D possibly matching TRBD1 (6 bases). V lost 6 bases and J 7 bases, leaving 12 bases between the germline ends. The CDR3 is made up of 12 amino acids. The CDR3 here is CASRQGESGYTF. The CDR3, as DNA: TGTGCCAGCAGACAGGGTGAAAGTGGCTACACCTTC.

The table lists this clonotype with a few counts. The chain links TRBV7-2 to TRBJ2-3; no definite D call. This CDR3 has 12 residues. Trimming removed 4 bases at V and 6 bases at J, with 8 bases between. Germline assignment: CDR1 SGHTA and CDR2 FQGNSA. Written as DNA, the CDR3 is TGTGCCAGCAGCTCACCCCGGGATACGCAGTATTTT. This sequence encodes CASSSPRDTQYF. The complete variable domain, with remaining parts taken from reference TRBV7-2 and TRBJ2-3, reads GAGVSQSPSNKVTEKGKDVELRCDPISGHTALYWYRQSLGQGLEFLIYFQGNSAPDKSGLPSDRFSAERTGGSVSTLTIQRTQQEDSAVYLCASSSPRDTQYFGPGTRLTVL.

Written as DNA, the CDR3 is TGTGCCTGGATTGGTCGGGAGGACACTGAAGCTTTCTTT. Amino acids: CAWIGREDTEAFF. This rearrangement joins TRBV30 to TRBJ1-1; D call uncertain. The germline V gene encodes CDR1 GTSNPN and CDR2 SVGIG (reference sequence). This CDR3 has 13 amino acids. The V and J ends lost 4 bases and 3 bases respectively, with 12 bases between them.

The chain combines TRBV7-9 with TRBJ2-7; 7 bases match TRBD1. V dropped 4 bases and J dropped 1; count of bases not matched to a gene: 4. CDR3 length: 14 amino acids. The V gene's germline CDR1 is SEHNR and CDR2 FQNEAQ (reference sequence). Here the CDR3 DNA reads TGTGCCAGCAGCTCGCCGGGACAGTCCTACGAGCAGTACTTC. Protein: CASSSPGQSYEQYF.

Note on this clonotype: One end of the junction fails to match germline, which may point to a read error. V is TRBV20-1 and J is TRBJ1-5; 7 nucleotides line up with TRBD1. The germline V gene encodes CDR1 DFQATT and CDR2 SNEGSKA (reference sequence). The CDR3 spans 17 residues. As DNA, the CDR3 is TGCAGTGCCACCCTCCCCGGGACAGCTACTATATTTCAGCCCAAGCATTTT. Amino acid sequence: CSATLPGTATIFQPKHF.

V usage is TRBV7-2 and J usage is TRBJ2-7; 7 nucleotides agree with TRBD2. The ends lost 5 bases at V and 3 bases at J; junction bases unmatched: 1. The germline gives CDR1 SGHTA, CDR2 FQGNSA. There are 12 residues in the CDR3. CDR3 nucleotides: TGTGCCAGCAGCCGGGAGGACTACGAGCAGTACTTC. Encoded protein: CASSREDYEQYF.

The V and J genes are TRBV19 and TRBJ1-1; D ambiguous. The CDR3 is 14 amino acids. From germline, CDR1 is LNHDA and CDR2 SQIVND (reference sequence). Trimming left V 5 bases short and J 1 base short, with 11 bases between. For the CDR3, the DNA is TGTGCCAGTAGTCCGCCGGATTGGAACACTGAAGCTTTCTTT. This translates into CASSPPDWNTEAFF.

The table lists this clonotype with many counts. This sequence joins TRBV7-2 and TRBJ2-2; D gene unclear. The CDR3 has 15 amino acids. V lost 1 base to trimming and J lost 1 base, with 7 bases between them. Germline assignment: CDR1 SGHTA and CDR2 FQGNSA. CDR3 in amino acids: CASSLGHLNTGELFF. CDR3 DNA sequence: TGTGCCAGCAGCTTAGGTCACCTGAACACCGGGGAGCTGTTTTTT.